This TCR beta chain is drawn from a study of T cell responses to AZD1222 COVID-19 vaccine. Broader study findings: Two AZD1222 administrations were followed by greater Spike-specific TCR breadth and depth.

Produced via immunoSEQ multiplex PCR; TCRdb's table is partial and in-frame only. The sample yields about 140,000 clones, 70% to 90% seen once. A note on this clone: Its specificity is unknown.

Germline CDR1 SGHTA, CDR2 FQGNSA. Germline trimming cut 5 bases from V and 4 bases from J; bases unmatched to any gene: 9. This CDR3 spans 15 amino acids. The chain employs TRBV7-2 and TRBJ2-7; TRBD1 matches 9 bases. The sequence derives from an adult who received the AZD1222 COVID-19 vaccine. The sample was peripheral blood, taken 28 days after the second AZD1222 dose. The chain's CDR3 is CASSVPGTGRYEQYF. The CDR3 nucleotides are TGTGCCAGCAGCGTCCCAGGGACAGGGCGGTACGAGCAGTACTTC.